The next 10 T cell receptor beta chains were all read from a single sample in a study of shared clonotypes between healthy human individuals. TCRdb keeps only in-frame clones here, not all; method: immunoSEQ multiplex PCR. Among over a million clones listed, around 75% were seen once. Material for sequencing was memory CD4+ T cells sorted from blood. The subset: CD45RA-negative fraction. All receptors come from a man aged 18 to 35 in good health.

This rearrangement joins TRBV15 to TRBJ2-5; tentatively, D is TRBD2 (6 bases). V was cut by 5 bases and J by 2 bases, with 24 bases left in between. This CDR3 has 18 residues. Germline-derived CDR1 and CDR2 are LNHNV and YYDKDF (reference sequence). CDR3 amino acids: CATSPPPGAGRIQETQYF. The CDR3 bases are TGTGCCACCAGCCCACCCCCAGGAGCGGGCAGAATACAAGAGACCCAGTACTTC.

On this clone: Other DNA sequences in this specimen translate into the identical CDR3. The CDR3 protein is CASSFRTGTDTQYF. The CDR3, as DNA: TGTGCCAGCAGCTTTCGGACGGGGACAGATACGCAGTATTTT. The genes are TRBV5-4 and TRBJ2-3; D might be TRBD2 (5 bases). The CDR3 contains 14 residues. Germline V lookup: CDR1 SGHNT, CDR2 YYREEE (reference sequence). The ends were cut back, 2 bases at V and 3 bases at J, with 10 bases in the middle.

The chain carries TRBV18 and TRBJ2-5; 11 bases line up with TRBD1. The V segment lost 4 bases and the J segment 7 bases; nucleotides outside the gene matches: 5. This CDR3 contains 14 residues. Germline V lookup: CDR1 KGHSH, CDR2 LQKENI. In nucleotides, the CDR3 is TGTGCCAGCTCACTTGGGACAGGGGGAACGACCCAGTACTTC. It translates to CASSLGTGGTTQYF.

This clone came up a few times. The chain recombines TRBV2 with TRBJ1-6, with D possibly TRBD1 on 5 matching bases. Germline CDR1 and CDR2: SNHLY and FYNNEI. This CDR3 is 13 amino acids long. Trimming left V 5 bases short and J 7 bases short, with 9 bases between. CDR3 sequence: CASSQGANSPLHF. Written as DNA, the CDR3 is TGTGCCAGCAGTCAGGGTGCCAATTCACCCCTCCACTTT.

The chain is built from TRBV25-1 and TRBJ1-6, with 9 bases fitting TRBD1. V lost 6 bases to trimming and J lost 1 base; unmatched junction nucleotides: 4. There are 16 residues in the CDR3. Germline values: CDR1 MGHDK, CDR2 SYGVNS. DNA of the CDR3: TGTGCCAGCAGCTCGGACAGGGGTTCCTATAATTCACCCCTCCACTTT. Residues: CASSSDRGSYNSPLHF.

The chain uses TRBV10-3 and TRBJ2-1, with 8 nucleotides matching TRBD2. J was trimmed by 12 bases and V by 0 bases; bases with no gene match: 10. The germline V gene has CDR1 ENHRY and CDR2 SYGVKD. This CDR3 contains 15 residues. The CDR3 region has the DNA TGTGCCATCAGTGAGTCGGGACTAGGGTCGGGAGTGCAGTTCTTC. Amino acid sequence: CAISESGLGSGVQFF.

This clone occurred a few times. The V call is TRBV30, the J call TRBJ1-1; D gene unclear. V lost 0 bases and J lost 0, with 8 bases in between. Germline-derived CDR1 and CDR2 are GTSNPN and SVGIG (reference sequence). This CDR3 has 14 residues. CDR3 amino acids: CAWSVSGLNTEAFF. The CDR3 DNA sequence: TGTGCCTGGAGTGTCTCTGGTCTGAACACTGAAGCTTTCTTT.

V gene TRBV5-8 combines with J gene TRBJ2-3; D call uncertain. Trimming left V 4 bases short and J 3 bases short, with 9 bases between. In germline, CDR1 is SGHTS, CDR2 YDEGEE. The CDR3 is 13 amino acids. The CDR3 nucleotides read TGTGCCAGCAGCCTGCCCCAAACAGATACGCAGTATTTT. It specifies CASSLPQTDTQYF.

The V call is TRBV6-6, the J call TRBJ2-7; the match to TRBD1 covers 8 bases. Unmatched junction bases numbered 7, after V lost 3 bases and J lost 6 bases. The CDR3 totals 14 residues. The germline V gene encodes CDR1 MNHNY and CDR2 SVGAGI (reference sequence). In nucleotides, the CDR3 is TGTGCCAGCAGTTATAGCCAGGGGGCGGTCGAGCAGTACTTC. Translating it yields CASSYSQGAVEQYF.

CDR3 nucleotide sequence: TGTGCCATCAGCGACAGCCACGAGCAGTACTTC. Translation gives CAISDSHEQYF. V and J are TRBV10-3 and TRBJ2-5; tentative D call: TRBD1 (5 bases). TRBJ2-7 matches the DNA end more closely, so the J call is doubtful. The CDR3 is 11 amino acids. Per germline, CDR1 ENHRY and CDR2 SYGVKD.